The text below deals with one T cell receptor (beta chain). Authors' data handling: Reference gene primer amplification yielded estimated nucleated cell counts. Data came from immunoSEQ multiplex PCR; TCRdb stores just in-frame clones and leaves some out. V and J calls and clone size are as listed in that table; D and trimming were resolved from the DNA. Of around 220,000 clones in the sample, approximately 90% were seen once. Seattle-derived patients entered the study during active infection and were followed longitudinally. This record comes from a study of blood T cell repertoires in COVID-19. Study-wide background: From the United States, Italy and Spain came samples of acute and convalescent COVID-19. Sources were T cells, B-cell-depleted T cells, or PBMCs; the material itself was cDNA or gDNA.

Sample: peripheral blood. The TCR sequence derives from a woman in her forties or fifties with COVID-19, enrolled during active disease.

Here the CDR3 reads CASSHHPSGGSSYEQYF. CDR3 coding DNA: TGCGCCAGCAGTCACCATCCCAGCGGGGGGAGTTCCTACGAGCAGTACTTC. The chain is built from TRBV4-1 and TRBJ2-7; 9 bases align to TRBD2. CDR1 MGHRA and CDR2 YSYEKL come from the germline V gene. Trimming removed 6 bases from V and 1 base from J; junction bases left unmatched: 13. This CDR3 region has 17 residues.